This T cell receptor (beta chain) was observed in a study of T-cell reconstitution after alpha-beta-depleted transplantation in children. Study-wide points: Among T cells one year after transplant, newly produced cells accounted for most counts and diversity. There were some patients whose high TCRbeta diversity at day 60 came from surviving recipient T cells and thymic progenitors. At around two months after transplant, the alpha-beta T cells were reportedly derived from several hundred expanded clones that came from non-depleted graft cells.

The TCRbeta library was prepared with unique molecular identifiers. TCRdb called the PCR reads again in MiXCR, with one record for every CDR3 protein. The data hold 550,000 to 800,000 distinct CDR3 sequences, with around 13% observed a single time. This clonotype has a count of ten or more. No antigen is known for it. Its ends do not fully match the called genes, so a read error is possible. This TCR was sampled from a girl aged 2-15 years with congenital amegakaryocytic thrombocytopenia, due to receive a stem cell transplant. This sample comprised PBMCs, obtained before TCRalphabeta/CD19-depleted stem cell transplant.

Here the CDR3 reads CASNLPGGGSNNEQFF. The CDR3 nucleotides are TGTGCCAGCAACCTACCGGGAGGGGGCTCCAACAATGAGCAGTTCTTC. The chain recombines TRBV6-2 or TRBV6-3 with TRBJ2-1, with D tentatively TRBD2 (8 bases). Germline V lookup: CDR1 MNHEY, CDR2 SVGEGT. There are 16 residues in the CDR3.